This is a list of T cell receptor beta chains from one sample in a study of identical twins. TCRdb re-analysed the 5' RACE reads in MiXCR, keeping a single row per CDR3 protein. This table holds 690,000 or so distinct CDR3 sequences, over 5% found once. What was sequenced was naive T cells sorted from blood. All receptors come from a man between 18 and 35 years old in good health. Both conserved end residues are trimmed from each CDR3.

V,J,CDR3
TRBV4-3,TRBJ2-7,ASSQDQSAARYEQY
TRBV20-1,TRBJ2-1,SASDREGIYNEQF
TRBV12-5,TRBJ2-1,ASGLRLASGYNEQF
TRBV27,TRBJ1-5,ASSSDRSNQPQH
TRBV5-1,TRBJ1-2,ASSLAGQGRDGYT
TRBV20-1,TRBJ2-1,SARYAPNEQF
TRBV4-3,TRBJ2-6,ASSPDGDLAGANVLT
TRBV24-1,TRBJ2-3,ATSDLRSGSTDTQY
TRBV7-6,TRBJ2-5,ASSPLAGRVGTQY
TRBV11-2,TRBJ1-5,ASSLVPGPYQPQH
TRBV15,TRBJ2-7,ATSRDVREVPYEQY
TRBV12-5,TRBJ2-1,ASGLVGFYNEQF
TRBV3-1,TRBJ1-2,ASRRLQGAQHGYT
TRBV11-2,TRBJ2-7,ASSWGGMGPNYEQY
TRBV5-1,TRBJ2-7,ASSPWREGSEQY
TRBV12-3/TRBV12-4,TRBJ2-1,ASSLRWGLLNEQF
TRBV12-3/TRBV12-4,TRBJ2-7,ASSFLDEQY
TRBV29-1,TRBJ2-1,SALPMDRDNEQF
TRBV20-1,TRBJ1-2,SALGVIHHEGGYT
TRBV6-1,TRBJ1-5,ASSVGQGSQPQH
TRBV2,TRBJ2-5,ASSVPEGYMETQY
TRBV12-3/TRBV12-4,TRBJ1-5,ASSLKGRGNQPQH
TRBV5-1,TRBJ2-2,ASSLETGPGELF
TRBV28,TRBJ1-5,ASSLSGRVSNQPQH